These 30 T cell receptor beta chains were all obtained from the same sample, sequenced in a study of blood T cell repertoires in COVID-19. Sequencing used immunoSEQ multiplex PCR; TCRdb keeps in-frame clones, though not all of them. The data show about 35,000 clones, roughly 88% seen once. Sequencing input: peripheral blood. These TCRs come from a human donor in a cohort sampled during active COVID-19.

The chain has TRBV25-1 and TRBJ2-1, with TRBD2 matching over 7 bases. The CDR3 has 16 residues. Germline values: CDR1 MGHDK, CDR2 SYGVNS. With V trimmed by 7 bases and J by 3 bases, 12 bases remained unmatched. CDR3 protein: CASNHTGTTHYNEQFF. For the CDR3, the DNA is TGTGCCAGCAACCACACCGGGACTACCCACTACAATGAGCAGTTCTTC.

V usage is TRBV4-1 and J usage is TRBJ1-3; D is undetermined. The CDR3 totals 13 residues. The germline gives CDR1 MGHRA, CDR2 YSYEKL. V lost 3 bases and J 4 bases, leaving 7 bases between the germline ends. The DNA for the CDR3 is TGCGCCAGCAGCCAGGCAGGAGGAAACACCATATATTTT. Translated: CASSQAGGNTIYF.

The J gene is TRBJ2-1, the V gene TRBV19, with TRBD2 as a possible D gene (5 bases). The germline V gene has CDR1 LNHDA and CDR2 SQIVND (reference sequence). The CDR3 sequence is 17 residues long. The V and J ends lost 5 bases and 2 bases respectively, with 19 bases between them. The CDR3, as DNA: TGTGCCAGTAGTCTTAACCGAGGGCTAGCCGCCTACAATGAGCAGTTCTTC. It yields the protein CASSLNRGLAAYNEQFF.

The V gene is TRBV28, the J gene TRBJ2-7; TRBD2 matches at 12 bases. The length of the CDR3 is 15 residues. V was pared by 8 bases and J by 0 bases, with 5 bases of the junction left unmatched. Germline V gene lookup returns CDR1 MDHEN and CDR2 SYDVKM. This CDR3 is CASYSSGRVSYEQYF. CDR3 in DNA: TGTGCCAGCTACTCTAGCGGGAGGGTCTCCTACGAGCAGTACTTC.

In DNA form, the CDR3 reads TGTGCCAGCAGCTTCCGGGGGGTCACAGATACGCAGTATTTT. Residues: CASSFRGVTDTQYF. The rearrangement links TRBV7-2 to TRBJ2-3, with TRBD2 identical over 7 bases. From germline, CDR1 is SGHTA and CDR2 FQGNSA. The V and J ends lost 3 bases and 2 bases, in that order; junction bases with no gene match: 2. The CDR3 spans 14 residues.

CDR3 nucleotide sequence: TGTGCCAGCAGCTTATCGCTAGCGACAGATACGCAGTATTTT. The encoded protein is CASSLSLATDTQYF. The chain joins TRBV7-9 to TRBJ2-3, with TRBD2 as a possible D gene (6 bases). V lost 2 bases, J lost 3 bases, and 9 bases lay in between. The CDR3 sequence is 14 residues long. Germline CDR1 and CDR2: SEHNR and FQNEAQ (reference sequence).

The V and J genes are TRBV27 and TRBJ2-6; 7 positions agree with TRBD1. This CDR3 is built from 20 residues. Germline V gives CDR1 MNHEY, CDR2 SMNVEV (reference sequence). Germline trimming cut 7 bases from V and 1 base from J; bases unmatched to any gene: 19. CDR3 loop: CASKSLKGASGGSGANVLTF. The CDR3 DNA follows: TGTGCCAGCAAATCTTTGAAGGGGGCGAGTGGTGGGTCTGGGGCCAACGTCCTGACTTTC.

The V gene is TRBV2, the J gene TRBJ1-2; TRBD1 agrees at 7 bases. Trimming at V came to 4 bases and at J to 8 bases, leaving 13 bases not matched to a gene. The CDR3 totals 15 residues. Germline loops: CDR1 SNHLY, CDR2 FYNNEI. CDR3 sequence (DNA): TGTGCCAGCAGTGCCTTAGGGGGCAATTACGGCGGCTACACCTTC. Protein: CASSALGGNYGGYTF.

This clone was seen only once. The rearrangement links TRBV12-5 to TRBJ1-2; no reliable D call. There are 11 residues in the CDR3. From germline, CDR1 is LGHNT and CDR2 FRNRAP. The V gene lost 7 bases and the J gene lost 9 bases, with 12 bases spanning the gap. The CDR3 DNA is TGTGCTAGTGCCCTGGGTAGCCGCTACACCTTC. Protein: CASALGSRYTF.

The chain employs TRBV28 and TRBJ1-4, with D unresolved. The germline V gene has CDR1 MDHEN and CDR2 SYDVKM. The CDR3 runs to 15 residues. V gave up 6 bases and J gave up 0 bases, with 11 bases separating them. The CDR3 loop reads CASRYYAATNEKLFF. The CDR3, as DNA: TGTGCCAGCAGGTACTATGCAGCAACTAATGAAAAACTGTTTTTT. The complete variable domain, with remaining parts taken from reference TRBV28 and TRBJ1-4, reads DVKVTQSSRYLVKRTGEKVFLECVQDMDHENMFWYRQDPGLGLRLIYFSYDVKMKEKGDIPEGYSVSREKKERFSLILESASTNQTSMYLCASRYYAATNEKLFFGSGTQLSVL.

The chain uses TRBV7-2 and TRBJ2-5; no clear D gene. Germline CDR1 SGHTA, CDR2 FQGNSA. The CDR3 totals 13 residues. V dropped 1 base and J dropped 7 bases, with 10 bases sitting between them. For the CDR3, the DNA is TGTGCCAGCAGCTTAGACTCGAGTTGGACCCAGTACTTC. Protein sequence: CASSLDSSWTQYF. The variable domain in full, with the rest retrieved from reference TRBV7-2 and TRBJ2-5, is GAGVSQSPSNKVTEKGKDVELRCDPISGHTALYWYRQSLGQGLEFLIYFQGNSAPDKSGLPSDRFSAERTGGSVSTLTIQRTQQEDSAVYLCASSLDSSWTQYFGPGTRLLVL.

The chain has TRBV28 and TRBJ2-7; TRBD1 matches 9 bases. The length of the CDR3 is 14 residues. CDR1 is MDHEN, CDR2 SYDVKM, per germline. Trimming took 3 bases from V and 4 from J; bases not matched to a gene: 4. The CDR3 coding sequence is TGTGCCAGCAGTTTTGGGACAGGGAGGTACGAGCAGTACTTC. This sequence encodes CASSFGTGRYEQYF.

In DNA, the CDR3 is TGCAGTGCTAGTCCGCTCAGGGGTGGCTACACCTTC. It translates to CSASPLRGGYTF. V gene TRBV20-1 combines with J gene TRBJ1-2; a weak D match, TRBD1 (6 bases). The CDR3 runs 12 residues. V was trimmed by 3 bases and J by 7 bases, leaving 12 bases between them. The germline V gene has CDR1 DFQATT and CDR2 SNEGSKA (reference sequence).

CDR3: CASSSKGGQGFTGELFF. In DNA form, the CDR3 reads TGTGCCAGCAGCTCAAAGGGCGGTCAGGGGTTTACCGGGGAGCTGTTTTTT. This chain links TRBV7-6 with TRBJ2-2; TRBD1 is a possible D gene (6 bases). CDR1 is SGHVS, CDR2 FNYEAQ, per germline. V was trimmed by 4 bases and J by 5 bases, leaving 20 bases between them. This CDR3 is built from 17 residues.

In this sample, this clone turned up a few times. The chain joins TRBV11-2 to TRBJ1-1, with D maybe TRBD1 (5 bases). The CDR3 is 12 amino acids. V lost 11 bases to trimming and J lost 1 base, with 11 bases between them. The germline V gene has CDR1 SGHAT and CDR2 FQNNGV. DNA of the CDR3: TGTGCCGGCCGTCAGGGGAACACTGAAGCTTTCTTT. Translation gives CAGRQGNTEAFF. Full variable domain (remainder filled in from reference TRBV11-2 and TRBJ1-1): EAGVAQSPRYKIIEKRQSVAFWCNPISGHATLYWYQQILGQGPKLLIQFQNNGVVDDSQLPKDRFSAERLKGVDSTLKIQPAKLEDSAVYLCAGRQGNTEAFFGQGTRLTVV.

The chain employs TRBV19 and TRBJ1-1; a possible D gene is TRBD1 (6 bases). The ends were cut back, 7 bases at V and 4 bases at J, with 16 bases in the middle. The germline V gene has CDR1 LNHDA and CDR2 SQIVND (reference sequence). The CDR3 loop spans 14 amino acids. The CDR3 coding sequence is TGTGCCAGTAAGAGCGCGGGGGCACTCACTGAAGCTTTCTTT. Amino acid sequence: CASKSAGALTEAFF.

The chain uses TRBV11-2 and TRBJ2-7, with D tentatively TRBD1 (6 bases). Germline V gene sequence: CDR1 SGHAT, CDR2 FQNNGV. V shed 1 base and J shed 2 bases, with 12 bases lying between them. The CDR3 is made up of 15 amino acids. CDR3 residues: CASSLGQGIAYEQYF. CDR3 DNA sequence: TGTGCCAGCAGCTTAGGCCAGGGGATCGCCTACGAGCAGTACTTC.

V usage is TRBV5-4 and J usage is TRBJ2-7; tentative D call: TRBD1 (6 bases). Per germline, CDR1 SGHNT and CDR2 YYREEE (reference sequence). This CDR3 region has 14 residues. The V end lost 2 bases, the J end lost 4 bases, and 13 bases lay between the germline ends. CDR3 protein: CASSFGQNSYEQYF. The CDR3 DNA sequence: TGTGCCAGCAGCTTCGGACAGAATTCGTACGAGCAGTACTTC. Using reference TRBV5-4 and TRBJ2-7 for the parts outside the CDR3, the full variable domain is ETGVTQSPTHLIKTRGQQVTLRCSSQSGHNTVSWYQQALGQGPQFIFQYYREEENGRGNFPPRFSGLQFPNYSSELNVNALELDDSALYLCASSFGQNSYEQYFGPGTRLTVT.

CDR3 region: CASSLHSPGSSYNSPLHF. The CDR3 DNA reads as TGCGCCAGCAGCTTGCACTCGCCGGGGAGCTCCTATAATTCACCCCTCCACTTT. The rearrangement links TRBV5-1 to TRBJ1-6; D remains ambiguous. The CDR3 is made up of 18 amino acids. Germline V CDR1 and CDR2: SGHRS, YFSETQ. V shed 1 base and J shed 0 bases, with 14 bases lying between them.

This sequence joins TRBV27 and TRBJ1-5; the match to TRBD1 covers 7 bases. J was trimmed by 6 bases and V by 10 bases; bases with no gene match: 9. CDR1 and CDR2 (germline): MNHEY, SMNVEV (reference sequence). This CDR3 spans 13 amino acids. CDR3 region: CATSTGQRQPQHF. In nucleotides, the CDR3 is TGTGCCACTTCGACAGGGCAGCGTCAGCCCCAGCATTTT.

The sample holds a few counts of this clone. The J gene is TRBJ1-1, the V gene TRBV6-5, with 11 positions matching TRBD1. This CDR3 has 15 residues. With V trimmed by 5 bases and J by 1 base, 3 bases remained unmatched. Germline CDR1 reads MNHEY; CDR2 reads SVGAGI. In DNA, the CDR3 is TGTGCCAGCAGTCGGGACAGGGGGGCGAACACTGAAGCTTTCTTT. This gives the protein CASSRDRGANTEAFF.

The gene calls are TRBV5-5 and TRBJ1-2; the match to TRBD1 covers 11 bases. In germline, CDR1 is SGHKS, CDR2 YYEKEE (reference sequence). V was clipped by 1 base and J by 8 bases; unmatched bases: 1. The CDR3 spans 13 residues. The chain's CDR3 is CASSLRTGGGYTF. Here the CDR3 DNA reads TGTGCCAGCAGCTTGAGGACAGGGGGCGGCTACACCTTC.

The chain combines TRBV18 with TRBJ2-5; D may be TRBD1 (5 bases). The CDR3 contains 15 residues. Trimming pared 3 bases from V and 5 bases from J, leaving 16 bases between. Germline lookup yields CDR1 KGHSH and CDR2 LQKENI. In DNA form, the CDR3 reads TGTGCCAGCTCACCGCCTAGGCAGGGATGGGAGACCCAGTACTTC. Amino acid sequence: CASSPPRQGWETQYF. The full variable domain, in which reference TRBV18 and TRBJ2-5 provide the parts outside the CDR3, is NAGVMQNPRHLVRRRGQEARLRCSPMKGHSHVYWYRQLPEEGLKFMVYLQKENIIDESGMPKERFSAEFPKEGPSILRIQQVVRGDSAAYFCASSPPRQGWETQYFGPGTRLLVL.

The chain recombines TRBV7-2 with TRBJ2-7, with 7 bases that match TRBD2. The CDR3 loop spans 15 amino acids. Germline V gene sequence: CDR1 SGHTA, CDR2 FQGNSA. V lost 6 bases and J lost 5; bases outside the gene matches: 13. CDR3 sequence reads: CASRGSGTIVDEQYF. The CDR3 DNA reads TGTGCCAGCAGAGGTTCCGGGACTATTGTCGACGAGCAGTACTTC.

This sequence joins TRBV6-5 and TRBJ2-2; 8 bases map to TRBD2. V shed 6 bases and J 9 bases; nucleotides not matched to a gene: 9. Germline V lookup: CDR1 MNHEY, CDR2 SVGAGI. The CDR3 has 14 residues. CDR3: CASSLTGGPRELFF. The DNA for the CDR3 is TGTGCCAGCAGCCTAACGGGGGGGCCTAGGGAGCTGTTTTTT.

The chain uses TRBV2 and TRBJ2-7; the D is unclear. This CDR3 has 12 amino acids. Germline V gene lookup returns CDR1 SNHLY and CDR2 FYNNEI. Trimming pared 5 bases from V and 1 base from J, leaving 6 bases between. The DNA of the CDR3 is TGTGCCAGCAGTCCAACTTCCTACGAGCAGTACTTC. Its protein is CASSPTSYEQYF.

V and J are TRBV6-5 and TRBJ1-1; no reliable D call. CDR3 size: 11 residues. Per the germline V gene, CDR1 is MNHEY and CDR2 is SVGAGI. Deletions cut 10 bases from V and 4 bases from J, with 10 bases between. CDR3 bases: TGTGCCATCAAACGAGTCACTGAAGCTTTCTTT. Protein product: CAIKRVTEAFF.

V and J are TRBV6-5 and TRBJ2-2; D call uncertain. The CDR3 has 13 amino acids. Germline loops: CDR1 MNHEY, CDR2 SVGAGI. V shed 1 base and J shed 6 bases, with 6 bases lying between them. The CDR3 DNA reads TGTGCCAGCAGTTACTTTAGCTCCGGGGAGCTGTTTTTT. Protein: CASSYFSSGELFF.

CDR3 protein: CASSPSLLGPAEQYF. CDR3 in DNA: TGTGCCAGCAGCCCCTCCCTACTGGGGCCGGCCGAGCAGTACTTC. The chain combines TRBV3-1 (or the pseudogene TRBV3-2) with TRBJ2-7; D is possibly TRBD1 (5 bases). Germline-derived CDR1 and CDR2 are LGHDT and YNNKEL (reference sequence). V gave up 4 bases and J gave up 6 bases, with 19 bases separating them. The CDR3 runs to 15 residues.

Here the CDR3 reads CASSSGGTGLETQYF. The CDR3 DNA follows: TGTGCCAGCAGTTCTGGGGGGACGGGTTTGGAGACCCAGTACTTC. This chain connects TRBV28 to TRBJ2-5; D is possibly TRBD2 (6 bases). The CDR3 runs to 15 residues. CDR1 and CDR2 (germline): MDHEN, SYDVKM. V was pared by 4 bases and J by 5 bases, with 17 bases between.